The source of this T cell receptor beta chain is a study of blood T cells in healthy people across ages. CDR1 is LNHDA, CDR2 SQIVND, per germline (reference sequence). The CDR3 is 14 residues long. With 9 bases removed from V and 5 bases from J, the gap between germline ends came to 19 bases. PCR was performed a second time for roughly 6 to 12 cycles using a sample-barcoded 5' primer and a J-beta primer mix. TCRdb re-called the 5' RACE reads through MiXCR, storing one row per CDR3 protein. The sample includes some 1.1 million distinct CDR3 sequences, approximately 38% seen only once; the top ten take about 12%.

Sequencing was done on a sample of blood. The chain joins TRBV19 to TRBJ1-1; a possible D gene is TRBD1 (6 bases). The sequence came from a man aged 18-30 years in good health. The CDR3 loop is CASHTQGLGTEAFF. In DNA, the CDR3 is TGTGCCAGCCACACCCAGGGGTTGGGGACTGAAGCTTTCTTT.